This T cell receptor (beta chain) was sequenced during a study of blood T cell repertoires in COVID-19. Study at large: Some COVID-19 samples were acute and others convalescent; all came from the United States, Italy and Spain. PBMCs, B-cell-depleted T cells, or T cells were the source of the cDNA or gDNA that made up the material.

V shed 6 bases, J shed 1 base, and the junction held 9 bases outside the gene matches. This CDR3 contains 15 residues. CDR1 and CDR2 (germline): LNHDA, SQIVND (reference sequence). In the authors' methods: Estimation of nucleated cell counts was performed using reference gene primer amplification. The data were produced by immunoSEQ multiplex PCR, yet TCRdb's version contains in-frame clones alone and is incomplete. The V and J calls and clone size are taken from that table; D and trimming were inferred from the DNA. Counted here are approximately 120,000 clones, approximately 82% occurring once; the ten biggest clones make up around 8%.

The V and J genes are TRBV19 and TRBJ2-7; 7 positions agree with TRBD2. Sequenced: peripheral blood. The clonotype comes from a woman of 80 years or more with active or convalescent COVID-19. CDR3 sequence (DNA): TGTGCCAGTAGCCCAAGGGAGGGCTTGTCCTACGAGCAGTACTTC. Protein sequence: CASSPREGLSYEQYF.